The present T cell receptor beta chain was sequenced within a study of regulatory T cells in long-lasting Graves disease. Study-wide results and limits: New patients shared about a thousand public clonotypes, fewer than the roughly 2,700 shared by persistent patients.

This clonotype was seen a handful of times. Its antigen is still unknown. Construction of the TCR beta libraries employed iRepertoire HTBI primers in conjunction with Arm-PCR of CDR3 regions. A single record per CDR3 protein comes from TCRdb applying MiXCR to the multiplex PCR reads. Of about 470,000 distinct CDR3 sequences listed, around a fifth are singletons. The time point: persistent/refractory GD, antithyroid drugs over 5 years with positive TRAb. PBMCs were the source of the RNA used for TCR sequencing. The starting material was peripheral blood mononuclear cells (PBMCs), obtained when the disease was refractory, from a patient treated with antithyroid drugs. This receptor was identified in a female donor with Graves disease.

The CDR3: CASSPSSANEKLFF. In nucleotides, the CDR3 is TGTGCCAGCTCACCAAGCAGCGCTAATGAAAAACTGTTTTTT. J is TRBJ1-4 and V is TRBV18; D ambiguous. Per the germline V gene, CDR1 is KGHSH and CDR2 is LQKENI. The CDR3 length is 14 residues. The V and J ends lost 2 bases and 3 bases respectively, with 7 bases between them.